These T cell receptor beta chains were read from a single sample in a study of T cells in Graves' hyperthyroidism and ophthalmopathy. TCRdb re-analysed the multiplex PCR reads in MiXCR, keeping a single row per CDR3 protein. Counted here are hundreds of thousands of distinct CDR3 sequences, roughly a sixth occurring once; the ten biggest clones make up roughly 3.3%. Specimen: blood. The receptors stem from a woman aged 35 to 49 with Graves' ophthalmopathy. Each CDR3 is given with its conserved first and last residue. The D gene is left open where the match is weak. Only some rows state a clone size, as once, few, many or a class for expanded clones.

CDR3 DNA: TGTGCCAGCAACCCCCTTAATCACGAGACCCAGTACTTC
CDR3 protein: CASNPLNHETQYF
J gene: TRBJ2-5
D gene: -
clone size: -
V gene: TRBV7-2

CDR3 DNA: TGTGCCCGCCTCGTTAGGACAGGGAGAAACTATGGCTACACCTTC
CDR3 protein: CARLVRTGRNYGYTF
J gene: TRBJ1-2
D gene: TRBD1
clone size: -
V gene: TRBV2

CDR3 DNA: TGTGCCAGCAGCTGGGGACAGAACCAAGAGACCCAGTACTTC
CDR3 protein: CASSWGQNQETQYF
J gene: TRBJ2-5
D gene: TRBD1
clone size: many
V gene: TRBV7-9

CDR3 DNA: TGTGCCAGCAAGAGAGACGCTTCCTCTGGAAACACCATATATTTT
CDR3 protein: CASKRDASSGNTIYF
J gene: TRBJ1-3
D gene: -
clone size: few
V gene: TRBV6-1

CDR3 DNA: TGCAGTGCTCACACGGATTCCTACGAGCAGTACTTC
CDR3 protein: CSAHTDSYEQYF
J gene: TRBJ2-7
D gene: -
clone size: few
V gene: TRBV20-1

CDR3 DNA: TGTGCCAGCAGCCCTCAGGGGGCGGGGGGCTACACCTTC
CDR3 protein: CASSPQGAGGYTF
J gene: TRBJ1-2
D gene: TRBD1
clone size: -
V gene: TRBV3-1

CDR3 DNA: TGTGCCTGGAGTGTGGCGGGGGATACGCAGTATTTT
CDR3 protein: CAWSVAGDTQYF
J gene: TRBJ2-3
D gene: -
clone size: many
V gene: TRBV30

CDR3 DNA: TGCAGTGCGGAGGACAACAGGGATTCCGGGGAGCTGTTTTTT
CDR3 protein: CSAEDNRDSGELFF
J gene: TRBJ2-2
D gene: -
clone size: few
V gene: TRBV20-1

CDR3 DNA: TGTGCCAGCACTTTGGCTGTAAACACCATATATTTT
CDR3 protein: CASTLAVNTIYF
J gene: TRBJ1-3
D gene: -
clone size: few
V gene: TRBV12-3/TRBV12-4

CDR3 DNA: TGCAGCGTCGTTCATACGCGGGGGCCGACAGATACGCAGTATTTT
CDR3 protein: CSVVHTRGPTDTQYF
J gene: TRBJ2-3
D gene: -
clone size: many
V gene: TRBV29-1

CDR3 DNA: TGCGCCAGCAGCTTACTTACAGGGTGGTCCGGGGAGCTGTTTTTT
CDR3 protein: CASSLLTGWSGELFF
J gene: TRBJ2-2
D gene: -
clone size: many
V gene: TRBV5-1

CDR3 DNA: TGTGCCAGCAGTACGCCCGGGACAGGGAACGGCTACACCTTC
CDR3 protein: CASSTPGTGNGYTF
J gene: TRBJ1-2
D gene: TRBD1
clone size: once
V gene: TRBV7-2

CDR3 DNA: TGTGCCAGCAGTGAAAGGACGGATACCTACGAGCAGTACTTC
CDR3 protein: CASSERTDTYEQYF
J gene: TRBJ2-7
D gene: -
clone size: many
V gene: TRBV2

CDR3 DNA: TGTGCCACCGAAGCGGGAGGGGGGTACGAGCAGTACTTC
CDR3 protein: CATEAGGGYEQYF
J gene: TRBJ2-7
D gene: TRBD2
clone size: few
V gene: TRBV11-2

CDR3 DNA: TGTGCCAGCAGCTACCTAACAGGAGCCGACTATGGCTACACCTTC
CDR3 protein: CASSYLTGADYGYTF
J gene: TRBJ1-2
D gene: -
clone size: -
V gene: TRBV6-1

CDR3 DNA: TGTGCCACCAGGTCCCGAGGGGACAAAAACATTCAGTACTTC
CDR3 protein: CATRSRGDKNIQYF
J gene: TRBJ2-4
D gene: -
clone size: many
V gene: TRBV15

CDR3 DNA: TGCAGTGCTAGATTCCCTAGCGGGCGCAACAATGAGCAGTTCTTC
CDR3 protein: CSARFPSGRNNEQFF
J gene: TRBJ2-1
D gene: TRBD2
clone size: many
V gene: TRBV20-1

CDR3 DNA: TGTGCCAGCAGTGAAGAGGTAGGGCCGGGCGATACGCAGTATTTT
CDR3 protein: CASSEEVGPGDTQYF
J gene: TRBJ2-3
D gene: -
clone size: many
V gene: TRBV2

CDR3 DNA: TGCAGTGCCAACCTAGCGGGAGTCCATGAGCAGTTCTTC
CDR3 protein: CSANLAGVHEQFF
J gene: TRBJ2-1
D gene: TRBD2
clone size: many
V gene: TRBV20-1

CDR3 DNA: TGTGCCAGCAGCGCCCAGGTTTTCAGCACTGAAGCTTTCTTT
CDR3 protein: CASSAQVFSTEAFF
J gene: TRBJ1-1
D gene: -
clone size: few
V gene: TRBV5-5

CDR3 DNA: TGTGCCAGTAGTCCCCGGGACTCCCCCTACAATGAGCAGTTCTTC
CDR3 protein: CASSPRDSPYNEQFF
J gene: TRBJ2-1
D gene: -
clone size: few
V gene: TRBV19

CDR3 DNA: TGTGCCAGCAGCCTCCCCGGGACTAGGCAGTACTTC
CDR3 protein: CASSLPGTRQYF
J gene: TRBJ2-7
D gene: TRBD2
clone size: many
V gene: TRBV28

CDR3 DNA: TGCAGCGTCAATCGTGGGATCTCGGGCGAGCAGTACTTC
CDR3 protein: CSVNRGISGEQYF
J gene: TRBJ2-7
D gene: -
clone size: -
V gene: TRBV29-1

CDR3 DNA: TGTGCCAGCAGTGACCTACCGCGCGGCTACACCTTC
CDR3 protein: CASSDLPRGYTF
J gene: TRBJ1-2
D gene: -
clone size: -
V gene: TRBV6-1

CDR3 DNA: TGTGCCAGCAGCTTGGGTGGGATCCCTGAAGCTTTCTTT
CDR3 protein: CASSLGGIPEAFF
J gene: TRBJ1-1
D gene: -
clone size: -
V gene: TRBV7-9

CDR3 DNA: TGTGCCAGCAGTTTACTCGGGACTAGCGGGAGGGCTTACGAGCAGTACTTC
CDR3 protein: CASSLLGTSGRAYEQYF
J gene: TRBJ2-7
D gene: TRBD2
clone size: -
V gene: TRBV27

CDR3 DNA: TGTGCCTGGCGACTCTCGCATCCCTCCGGGGAGCAGTTCTTC
CDR3 protein: CAWRLSHPSGEQFF
J gene: TRBJ2-1
D gene: -
clone size: many
V gene: TRBV30

CDR3 DNA: TGTGCCTGGACGACCGGGACAGGATACAATGAGCAGTTCTTC
CDR3 protein: CAWTTGTGYNEQFF
J gene: TRBJ2-1
D gene: TRBD1
clone size: few
V gene: TRBV30